A single sample is the source of the 10 T cell receptor beta chains below, sequenced in a study of T cell repertoires in cytomegalovirus infection. Their target antigens are unknown. Using its own MiXCR run on the reads, TCRdb lists one record per CDR3 protein. This table has a few hundred thousand distinct CDR3 sequences, 30% to 35% appearing once. The material sequenced was cultured PBMCs, taken from culture after CMV antigen stimulation. All receptors come from a human donor in good health (CMV status not recorded). Some clones in this sample may be carry-over from other donors' samples.

This clonotype has only a few counts. The V gene is TRBV6-8, the J gene TRBJ2-3, with a tentative D call TRBD1 (5 bases). Trimming took 6 bases from V and 4 from J, leaving 14 bases between them. Germline CDR1 MNHGY, CDR2 SAAAGT. The CDR3 extends over 14 amino acids. The CDR3 is CASRSTQGSDTQYF. CDR3 nucleotide sequence: TGTGCCAGCAGAAGTACCCAGGGCTCAGATACGCAGTATTTT.

The count of this clonotype is one. The V call is TRBV4-1, the J call TRBJ2-4, with 8 bases aligning to TRBD1. This CDR3 is 18 amino acids long. The V gene end was trimmed by 2 bases and the J gene end by 6 bases; junction bases not matched to a gene: 15. CDR1 and CDR2 from the germline V gene are MGHRA and YSYEKL. Here the CDR3 DNA reads TGCGCCAGCAGCCAACCTTTCAGGGGGCTCCAATTAGTAAACATTCAGTACTTC. Translated, it gives CASSQPFRGLQLVNIQYF.

Ten or more counts support this clonotype. For the CDR3, the DNA is TGTGCCAGCAGCCCAGGGACTAGCGGGGTATACAATGAGCAGTTCTTC. Encoded protein: CASSPGTSGVYNEQFF. The chain carries TRBV7-2 and TRBJ2-1, with 13 bases that match TRBD2. Germline CDR1 reads SGHTA; CDR2 reads FQGNSA. The CDR3 runs 16 residues. V lost 5 bases to trimming and J lost 4 bases; unmatched junction nucleotides: 5.

This clonotype has a count of ten or more. The CDR3: CASSFMLGGTYQETQYF. The CDR3 coding sequence is TGTGCCAGCAGTTTTATGTTGGGAGGGACCTACCAAGAGACCCAGTACTTC. The V gene is TRBV12-3 or TRBV12-4, the J gene TRBJ2-5, with 7 bases matching TRBD2. The V gene end was trimmed by 3 bases and the J gene end by 0 bases; junction bases not matched to a gene: 10. This CDR3 contains 17 residues.

This clonotype was observed a few times. The germline gene is not matched at one end of the junction; a read error may be the cause. V and J are TRBV5-6 and TRBJ1-1; D may be TRBD1 (5 bases). The CDR3 runs 15 residues. The germline V gene encodes CDR1 SGHDT and CDR2 YYEEEE. This CDR3 reads CASSSFQGLKTEAFF. CDR3 nucleotides: TGTGCCAGCAGCTCGTTCCAGGGCCTGAAGACTGAAGCTTTCTTT. The whole variable domain, filled in from reference TRBV5-6 and TRBJ1-1, reads DAGVTQSPTHLIKTRGQQVTLRCSPKSGHDTVSWYQQALGQGPQFIFQYYEEEERQRGNFPDRFSGHQFPNYSSELNVNALLLGDSALYLCASSSFQGLKTEAFFGQGTRLTVV.

This chain's CDR3 is CSASLSGGDTEAFF. As DNA, the CDR3 is TGCAGTGCTAGCCTCTCCGGGGGGGACACTGAAGCTTTCTTT. The chain employs TRBV20-1 and TRBJ1-1; perhaps TRBD1 as D (5 bases). The CDR3 is made up of 14 amino acids. V gave up 3 bases and J gave up 3 bases, with 14 bases separating them. Looked up from germline, CDR1 is DFQATT and CDR2 is SNEGSKA (reference sequence).

The chain links TRBV7-3 to TRBJ2-2, with unresolved D. The CDR3 extends over 13 amino acids. Germline V gene lookup returns CDR1 SGHTA and CDR2 FQGTGA. Trimming left V 5 bases short and J 4 bases short, with 8 bases between. CDR3 nucleotide sequence: TGTGCCAGCAGCACCACTATCACCGGGGAGCTGTTTTTT. It translates to CASSTTITGELFF.

This clonotype was observed a few times. The gene calls are TRBV7-8 and TRBJ2-5, with 9 bases identical to TRBD2. Germline V gene lookup returns CDR1 SGHVS and CDR2 FQNEAQ. V lost 0 bases to trimming and J lost 2 bases; unmatched junction nucleotides: 1. The CDR3 consists of 15 residues. This chain's CDR3 is CASSLATSGQETQYF. The DNA for the CDR3 is TGTGCCAGCAGCTTAGCCACTAGCGGGCAAGAGACCCAGTACTTC.

V gene TRBV2 combines with J gene TRBJ2-4; D unclear. V lost 0 bases and J 9 bases, leaving 12 bases between the germline ends. This CDR3 has 14 residues. Germline CDR1 SNHLY, CDR2 FYNNEI. This CDR3 reads CASSEALGIGIQYF. CDR3 sequence (DNA): TGTGCCAGCAGTGAAGCGCTTGGCATCGGCATTCAGTACTTC. Combining the CDR3 with reference TRBV2 and TRBJ2-4 gives the whole variable domain EPEVTQTPSHQVTQMGQEVILRCVPISNHLYFYWYRQILGQKVEFLVSFYNNEISEKSEIFDDQFSVERPDGSNFTLKIRSTKLEDSAMYFCASSEALGIGIQYFGAGTRLSVL.

CDR3 nucleotide sequence: TGTGCCATCAGTGACCTGGACAGACTTAACTATGGCTACACCTTC. Its translation: CAISDLDRLNYGYTF. The rearrangement joins TRBV10-3 to TRBJ1-2, with a tentative D call TRBD1 (6 bases). The CDR3 runs to 15 residues. The V gene lost 3 bases and the J gene lost 1 base, with 12 bases spanning the gap. The germline V gene encodes CDR1 ENHRY and CDR2 SYGVKD.